Listed below are T cell receptor beta chains from one sample, sequenced in a study of T cell repertoires in cytomegalovirus infection. TCRdb analysed the reads with MiXCR anew, one entry per CDR3 protein. Found here are around 89,000 distinct CDR3 sequences, about 29% of them singletons; the top ten hold roughly 71%. For these receptors, no antigen is known. Material: CD8+ T cells from cultured PBMCs, obtained from culture after CMV antigen stimulation. The receptors derive from a human donor in good health (CMV status not recorded). Some clones in this sample may be carry-over from other donors' samples. Both conserved end residues are trimmed from each CDR3.

J gene | V gene | CDR3 protein
TRBJ2-2 | TRBV7-6 | ASSLGGLGSGELF
TRBJ1-1 | TRBV19 | ASSTWERDTEAF
TRBJ2-7 | TRBV7-2 | ASSSRGRGSSYEQY
TRBJ2-7 | TRBV5-1 | ASSLGLLSYEQY
TRBJ1-5 | TRBV19 | ASTPDGSNQPQH
TRBJ2-5 | TRBV4-1 | ASSQPGQGFQETQY
TRBJ1-5 | TRBV2 | ASSEAQGVQPQH
TRBJ2-1 | TRBV29-1 | SVGGLGNEQF
TRBJ2-1 | TRBV28 | ASGGNNEQF
TRBJ1-1 | TRBV19 | ASSNARTENTEAF
TRBJ2-7 | TRBV7-2 | ASSLVQGTYEQY
TRBJ1-3 | TRBV20-1 | SAERVDSGNTIY
TRBJ2-3 | TRBV7-8 | ASSHLSGGADTQY
TRBJ2-7 | TRBV19 | ASSISGTGLLDEQY
TRBJ2-7 | TRBV12-3/TRBV12-4 | ASSLGLWRGGEEQY
TRBJ2-1 | TRBV12-3/TRBV12-4 | ASSLLGALSYNEQF
TRBJ2-1 | TRBV2 | ASRALGGTSYNEQF
TRBJ1-2 | TRBV27 | ASSSSQGAHGYT
TRBJ2-1 | TRBV19 | ASRRGQGSSYNEQF
TRBJ2-7 | TRBV28 | ASSTPYRGLTYEQY
TRBJ1-4 | TRBV27 | ASSPYLATNEKLF
TRBJ2-7 | TRBV5-6 | ASSPPGWGTYEQY
TRBJ1-4 | TRBV19 | ASSPGRYNEKLF
TRBJ1-2 | TRBV3-1 | ASSQRQGGIYGYT
TRBJ2-7 | TRBV25-1 | ASSGPGNYEQY
TRBJ1-1 | TRBV7-8 | ASSLEGGSEAF
TRBJ1-4 | TRBV7-9 | ASSLNGNEKLF
TRBJ1-5 | TRBV29-1 | SVGGQTNQPQH
TRBJ1-1 | TRBV6-6 | ASSYSGLNTEAF
TRBJ2-3 | TRBV6-6 | AGSLPRTSGGATDTQY
TRBJ2-7 | TRBV7-4 | ASSLAGGGLSYEQY
TRBJ2-7 | TRBV11-3 | ASSSRQDSYEQY
TRBJ2-2 | TRBV7-6 | ASDGLGGAGELF
TRBJ2-7 | TRBV20-1 | SARDGRTGAYEQY
TRBJ1-5 | TRBV6-5 | ASSSTLGGGGNQPQH
TRBJ2-1 | TRBV28 | ASRISRSSYNEQF
TRBJ1-5 | TRBV6-8 | ASTPRGGPNQPQH
TRBJ2-4 | TRBV20-1 | SARGSPANIQY
TRBJ1-2 | TRBV20-1 | SVKTTGTGLGYT
TRBJ1-4 | TRBV20-1 | SARVSGTPGGKLF
TRBJ2-2 | TRBV20-1 | SARSARGLKNTGELF
TRBJ2-3 | TRBV12-3/TRBV12-4 | ASSWTASTDTQY
TRBJ2-3 | TRBV12-3/TRBV12-4 | ASSLWLSGGGNTDTQY
TRBJ1-3 | TRBV7-9 | ASSPRTHRVGNTIY
TRBJ2-1 | TRBV7-6 | ASSFSPGADEQF
TRBJ1-6 | TRBV28 | ASSFSDTNSPLH
TRBJ1-4 | TRBV7-9 | ASSDGTGFEKLF
TRBJ2-1 | TRBV19 | ASSILSGSSYNEQF
TRBJ2-3 | TRBV10-3 | AISESTGQVSTDTQY
TRBJ2-1 | TRBV9 | ASSISGSSYNEQF
TRBJ2-1 | TRBV19 | ASSIVTGVLNEQF
TRBJ1-1 | TRBV20-1 | SARGQGIEAF
TRBJ1-2 | TRBV20-1 | SAPGLETGEDGYT
TRBJ2-3 | TRBV19 | ASSIGLGTDTQY